This record covers a single T cell receptor (beta chain). Its antigen remains unidentified. These data are taken from a study of cytomegalovirus exposure and HLA in healthy donors. At the level of the study: Per a later analysis, the roughly 670 first-cohort and some 130 validation repertoires shared one platform. Study-wide findings and caveats: Listed as cytomegalovirus-associated were 164 TCR beta chains. Usually a TCR sequence was rare, but some public TCRs were found in many donors.

Only in-frame clones appear in the TCRdb table, and some are missing; sequencing was by immunoSEQ multiplex PCR. The sample yields about 38,000 clones, approximately 92% seen once. The clonotype originates from a man aged 18-30 years in good health and CMV-seronegative. Sequences were obtained from PBMCs.

The CDR3 loop is CASSLGGTDNSPLHF. In DNA, the CDR3 is TGTGCCAGCAGCTTAGGGGGGACAGACAATTCACCCCTCCACTTT. The chain employs TRBV7-6 and TRBJ1-6, with 7 bases matching TRBD1. The germline CDR1 and CDR2 sequences are SGHVS and FNYEAQ. CDR3 size: 15 residues. V was pared by 1 base and J by 7 bases, with 4 bases of the junction left unmatched.